These 20 T cell receptor beta chains were sequenced from one sample in a study of regulatory T cells in long-lasting Graves disease. Indicated time point: persistent/refractory GD, antithyroid drugs over 5 years with positive TRAb. The TCR library was made from RNA that had been extracted from PBMCs in TRIzol. Through Arm-PCR of CDR3 regions and iRepertoire HTBI primers, TCR beta libraries were built. TCRdb re-called the multiplex PCR reads through MiXCR, storing one row per CDR3 protein. The sample holds a few hundred thousand distinct CDR3 sequences; about 20% are singletons and the top ten take about a quarter. The sequencing used peripheral blood mononuclear cells (PBMCs), collected when the disease was refractory, from a patient treated with antithyroid drugs. The receptors were sampled from a female donor with Graves disease.

This clonotype was seen more than once but under ten times. The rearrangement joins TRBV25-1 to TRBJ1-3, with D perhaps matching TRBD1 (5 bases). V lost 1 base and J 3 bases, leaving 19 bases between the germline ends. CDR3 length: 18 amino acids. Germline V gene sequence: CDR1 MGHDK, CDR2 SYGVNS. As DNA, the CDR3 is TGTGCCAGCAGTGAATTAACCTCTAGGGGCGCGTATGGAAACACCATATATTTT. It translates to CASSELTSRGAYGNTIYF.

The chain uses TRBV11-1 and TRBJ2-2; D is perhaps TRBD1 (6 bases). The CDR3 runs 17 residues. Per germline, CDR1 SGHAT and CDR2 FQDESV (reference sequence). V lost 2 bases and J lost 1, with 14 bases in between. As DNA, the CDR3 is TGTGCCAGCAGCTTATATGTAGGGGACAAGAACACCGGGGAGCTGTTTTTT. Its protein is CASSLYVGDKNTGELFF.

The V gene is TRBV30, the J gene TRBJ1-6, with TRBD1 as a possible D gene (5 bases). The V end was cut by 8 bases, the J end by 0 bases, with 14 bases between. Germline V gene lookup returns CDR1 GTSNPN and CDR2 SVGIG (reference sequence). The length of the CDR3 is 15 residues. CDR3 residues: CAGYAGRSYNSPLHF. Here the CDR3 DNA reads TGTGCCGGATACGCAGGGCGCTCCTATAATTCACCCCTCCACTTT.

This clonotype has at least ten counts. The J gene is TRBJ2-7, the V gene TRBV2; D not resolved. In germline, CDR1 is SNHLY, CDR2 FYNNEI. Trimming pared 6 bases from V and 1 base from J, leaving 13 bases between. The CDR3 runs to 14 residues. The CDR3 spells CASSETLGSYEQYF. CDR3 bases: TGTGCCAGCAGCGAAACCCTCGGTTCCTACGAGCAGTACTTC.

This clonotype was seen a few times. This sequence joins TRBV20-1 and TRBJ1-1; 8 bases are a match to TRBD1. The CDR3 spans 15 residues. Germline CDR1 reads DFQATT; CDR2 reads SNEGSKA (reference sequence). Trimming at V came to 1 base and at J to 1 base, leaving 5 bases not matched to a gene. CDR3 bases: TGCAGTGCTAGAGGCCGAGGGACAGGGAACACTGAAGCTTTCTTT. Amino acids: CSARGRGTGNTEAFF.

This clonotype was picked up a small number of times. This chain joins TRBV12-3 or TRBV12-4 and TRBJ2-2; D is undetermined. The CDR3 sequence is 13 residues long. Trimming removed 3 bases from V and 7 bases from J, with 9 bases in between. The CDR3 loop is CASSLVIGGELFF. CDR3 nucleotides: TGTGCCAGCAGTTTGGTCATCGGCGGGGAGCTGTTTTTT.

About this clonotype: One base away lies a much larger clone, so this may be a sequencing read error. The rearrangement uses TRBV11-2 and TRBJ2-7; TRBD2 matches at 12 bases. CDR3 length equals 17 residues. The germline V gene has CDR1 SGHAT and CDR2 FQNNGV. The CDR3 DNA follows: TGTGCCAGCAGCCCCGGGACTAGCGGGTGGTGGAACTACGAGCGGTACTTC. Protein sequence: CASSPGTSGWWNYERYF. Full variable domain (rest looked up from reference TRBV11-2 and TRBJ2-7): EAGVAQSPRYKIIEKRQSVAFWCNPISGHATLYWYQQILGQGPKLLIQFQNNGVVDDSQLPKDRFSAERLKGVDSTLKIQPAKLEDSAVYLCASSPGTSGWWNYERYFGPGTRLTVT.

At least ten counts were recorded for this clonotype. The chain links TRBV2 to TRBJ2-7, with a tentative D call TRBD1 (6 bases). This CDR3 has 14 amino acids. Germline loops: CDR1 SNHLY, CDR2 FYNNEI. V gave up 0 bases and J gave up 3 bases, with 9 bases separating them. CDR3 coding DNA: TGTGCCAGCAGTGAAGCGCGGACAGTCTACGAGCAGTACTTC. Translated: CASSEARTVYEQYF.

This clonotype turned up a few times. This chain uses TRBV5-1 with TRBJ2-7; D ambiguous. The CDR3 is 15 amino acids. Trimming cost V 0 bases and J 2 bases, with 12 bases left between them. Per germline, CDR1 SGHRS and CDR2 YFSETQ. DNA of the CDR3: TGCGCCAGCAGCTTGGCTCCGGAAGTCCCCTACGAGCAGTACTTC. Translated: CASSLAPEVPYEQYF.

The chain joins TRBV7-3 to TRBJ2-3; D is possibly TRBD1 (6 bases). CDR1 and CDR2 from the germline V gene are SGHTA and FQGTGA. V was cut by 6 bases and J by 4 bases, with 14 bases left in between. The CDR3 covers 14 residues. CDR3 protein: CASSSTGGADTQYF. For the CDR3, the DNA is TGTGCCAGCAGTTCGACAGGAGGAGCAGATACGCAGTATTTT.

This clonotype was seen repeatedly, ten times or more. The chain links TRBV2 to TRBJ2-7; the D is unclear. CDR3 size: 11 residues. The V end lost 8 bases, the J end lost 1 base, and 6 bases lay between the germline ends. Germline CDR1 is SNHLY and CDR2 is FYNNEI. This CDR3 is CASAGSYEQYF. The DNA of the CDR3 is TGTGCCAGCGCAGGTTCCTACGAGCAGTACTTC.

The chain combines TRBV20-1 with TRBJ1-2, with 9 bases identical to TRBD1. The germline gives CDR1 DFQATT, CDR2 SNEGSKA (reference sequence). The CDR3 has 15 amino acids. Trimming cost V 6 bases and J 4 bases; bases outside gene matches: 12. CDR3 in amino acids: CSATSTGGSSYGYTF. CDR3 in DNA: TGCAGTGCCACATCGACAGGGGGGTCCTCCTATGGCTACACCTTC.

This clonotype turned up a few times. V and J are TRBV5-6 and TRBJ1-1; TRBD1 is a possible D gene (5 bases). This CDR3 is built from 16 residues. Between the trimmed V and J ends, which lost 0 bases and 1 base, there was a span of 13 bases. CDR1 and CDR2 from the germline V gene are SGHDT and YYEEEE. The CDR3 bases are TGTGCCAGCAGCTTGGCCGCAGGGCTAGCGAACACTGAAGCTTTCTTT. It yields the protein CASSLAAGLANTEAFF.

The chain carries TRBV20-1 and TRBJ2-5; 7 nucleotides line up with TRBD2. The junction had 4 bases not matched to a gene; V was cut back by 4 bases and J by 5 bases. The germline V gene has CDR1 DFQATT and CDR2 SNEGSKA (reference sequence). This CDR3 has 12 residues. The CDR3 bases are TGCAGTGCTACTGACGGGGGGGAGACCCAGTACTTC. This codes for CSATDGGETQYF.

This clonotype was counted between two and nine times. This chain connects TRBV15 to TRBJ1-2; TRBD1 agrees at 10 bases. CDR1 is LNHNV and CDR2 is YYDKDF in the germline V gene (reference sequence). Unmatched junction bases numbered 5, after V lost 3 bases and J lost 7 bases. The length of the CDR3 is 14 residues. This chain's CDR3 is CATSSYRDRGGYTF. CDR3 nucleotides: TGTGCCACCAGCAGTTACCGGGACAGGGGTGGCTACACCTTC.

This clonotype was observed a handful of times. The chain combines TRBV6-5 with TRBJ2-7; D is perhaps TRBD1 (5 bases). The CDR3 covers 16 residues. V lost 0 bases and J 0 bases, leaving 12 bases between the germline ends. The germline gives CDR1 MNHEY, CDR2 SVGAGI. CDR3 protein: CASSYSTAHHSYEQYF. The CDR3 nucleotides are TGTGCCAGCAGTTACTCGACAGCCCACCACTCCTACGAGCAGTACTTC.

This clonotype was seen repeatedly, ten times or more. The chain couples TRBV27 to TRBJ2-2, with D perhaps TRBD1 (5 bases). This CDR3 spans 14 amino acids. V was clipped by 9 bases and J by 2 bases, with 13 bases between them. Germline CDR1 and CDR2: MNHEY and SMNVEV (reference sequence). CDR3 region: CASNPTVNTGELFF. The CDR3, as DNA: TGTGCCAGTAACCCGACAGTAAACACCGGGGAGCTGTTTTTT.

This clonotype occurred many times. The chain joins TRBV28 to TRBJ1-2, with D hard to call. Trimming left V 6 bases short and J 4 bases short, with 12 bases between. The CDR3 runs to 13 residues. Germline V lookup: CDR1 MDHEN, CDR2 SYDVKM. The DNA for the CDR3 is TGTGCCAGCAGCCCTGAGGGAGTCTATGGCTACACCTTC. Its translation: CASSPEGVYGYTF.

The CDR3 nucleotides are TGCGCCAGCAGCCAAGGAAGGGTCGGGTACGAGCAGTACTTC. Translation gives CASSQGRVGYEQYF. V usage is TRBV4-3 and J usage is TRBJ2-7; D not certain. Germline loops: CDR1 LGHNA, CDR2 YSLEER. CDR3 size: 14 residues. Trimming stripped 1 base from V and 4 bases from J, with 11 bases between.

The table lists this clonotype with a few counts. This rearrangement joins TRBV15 to TRBJ2-7; D gene ambiguous. Germline CDR1 and CDR2: LNHNV and YYDKDF (reference sequence). The ends were cut back, 6 bases at V and 0 bases at J, with 6 bases in the middle. This CDR3 has 12 residues. The CDR3 nucleotides read TGTGCCACCAGAGGATACTCCTACGAGCAGTACTTC. Translation: CATRGYSYEQYF.